The TCR beta chain described here comes from a study of beta chain features in type 1 diabetes. The germline CDR1 and CDR2 sequences are SEHNR and FQNEAQ (reference sequence). Trimming at V came to 5 bases and at J to 9 bases, leaving 14 bases not matched to a gene. The CDR3 consists of 15 residues. Via the markers CD45RO/CCR7/CD25/CD127/CD95/CD27, stem cell-like memory, regulatory, central memory and naive CD4+ cells were sorted. Every bit of the isolated RNA underwent reverse transcription, so sequencing read expressed TCRB transcripts. Each sample of naive, central memory or regulatory T cells had, on average, approximately 3.5 million reads. The assay was immunoSEQ multiplex PCR, and TCRdb's table has in-frame clones only and misses some. The sample lists a few hundred thousand clones; roughly 15% were seen once.

The chain is built from TRBV7-9 and TRBJ1-2, with 8 bases matching TRBD1. Sequencing was carried out using naive CD4+ T cells from blood. The source of this sequence is a woman aged 18-29 years in good health. The CDR3 spells CASSLPLDRAERYTF. As DNA, the CDR3 is TGTGCCAGCAGCCTTCCCCTGGACAGGGCTGAACGCTACACCTTC.